This T cell receptor (beta chain) was recovered during a study of shared T cell receptors in the human thymus. CDR1 and CDR2 from the germline V gene are LGHNA and YSLEER. This CDR3 is 17 amino acids long. The ends were cut back, 0 bases at V and 5 bases at J, with 19 bases in the middle. Repertoires were generated with immunoSEQ multiplex PCR, while TCRdb's copy carries only in-frame clones and drops some. The table lists hundreds of thousands of clones, roughly 90% of them singletons. These data also featured in a second study, about human thymus T cells.

The chain has TRBV4-3 and TRBJ2-5, with TRBD2 as a possible D gene (5 bases). This sequence originates from a boy under three years old with a congenital heart defect. Sequencing was performed on thymocytes. The CDR3 DNA follows: TGCGCCAGCAGCCAAGACTCGGTTCGGGAAAGGGAGGAGACCCAGTACTTC. Its protein product is CASSQDSVREREETQYF.